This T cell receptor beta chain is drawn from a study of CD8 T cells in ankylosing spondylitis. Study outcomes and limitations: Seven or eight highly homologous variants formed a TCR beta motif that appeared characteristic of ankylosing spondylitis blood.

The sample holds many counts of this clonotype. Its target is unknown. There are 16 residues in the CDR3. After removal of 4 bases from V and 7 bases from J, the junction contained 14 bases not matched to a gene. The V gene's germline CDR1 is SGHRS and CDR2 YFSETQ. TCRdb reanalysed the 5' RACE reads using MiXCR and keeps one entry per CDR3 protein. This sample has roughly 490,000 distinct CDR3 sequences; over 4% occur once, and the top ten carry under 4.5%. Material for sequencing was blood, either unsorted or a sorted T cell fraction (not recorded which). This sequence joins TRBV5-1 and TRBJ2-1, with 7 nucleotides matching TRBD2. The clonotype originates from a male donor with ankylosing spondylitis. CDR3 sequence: CASSTSLAGVMNEQFF. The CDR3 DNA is TGCGCCAGCAGCACCTCCCTCGCGGGAGTGATGAATGAGCAGTTCTTC.